This T cell receptor (beta chain) was sequenced for a study of technical replicates of blood from a handful of donors. CDR3 size: 12 residues. Germline V CDR1 and CDR2: LGHNT, FRNRAP. The V gene lost 5 bases and the J gene lost 11 bases, with 13 bases spanning the gap. Some clones are missing from TCRdb's copy, which holds only in-frame ones; the method was immunoSEQ multiplex PCR. Altogether tens of thousands of clones are present, roughly 86% being singletons, with the ten largest covering roughly 5%. The chain combines TRBV12-5 with TRBJ1-5; D perhaps matches TRBD1 (5 bases). This receptor was taken from a human donor in good health. Some clones in this sample may be carry-over from other donors' samples. Sequencing used PBMCs. CDR3 residues: CASGQGGPAQHF. In nucleotides, the CDR3 is TGTGCTAGTGGTCAGGGTGGGCCGGCCCAGCATTTT.